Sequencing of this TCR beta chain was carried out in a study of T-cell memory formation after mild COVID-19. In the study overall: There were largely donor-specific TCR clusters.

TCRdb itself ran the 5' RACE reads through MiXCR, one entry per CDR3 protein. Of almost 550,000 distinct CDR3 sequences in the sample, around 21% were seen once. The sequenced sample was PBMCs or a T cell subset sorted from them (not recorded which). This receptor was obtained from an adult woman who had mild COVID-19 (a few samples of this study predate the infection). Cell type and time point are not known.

The CDR3 region has the DNA TGTGCCAGCTCGAGGGATTTCACTGAAGCTTTCTTT. Translation: CASSRDFTEAFF. This chain joins TRBV3-1 and TRBJ1-1, with unresolved D. Trimming left V 8 bases short and J 4 bases short, with 11 bases between. The CDR3 is 12 residues long. From germline, CDR1 is LGHDT and CDR2 YNNKEL (reference sequence).